This T cell receptor (beta chain) was profiled in a study of PD-1 blockade in classical Hodgkin lymphoma. Regarding the study as a whole: What drove the repertoire differences, possibly disease activity or prior therapy, has not been defined. Healthy donors reportedly exceeded newly diagnosed patients in baseline TCR diversity.

The time point was: cycle 4 day 1 (C4D1), after about 6 weeks of nivolumab. Every patient had relapsed following autologous stem cell transplantation, and cohorts differed in brentuximab vedotin exposure. Complete response, partial response or progressive disease were the best responses. The CDR3 totals 15 residues. CDR1 MGHRA and CDR2 YSYEKL come from the germline V gene. Trimming took 3 bases from V and 0 from J, leaving 11 bases between them. This clone was recorded once. Its antigen is not known. Sequencing was performed with immunoSEQ multiplex PCR; in TCRdb, only in-frame clones are kept and a portion is missing. The sample lists about 64,000 clones, about 90% occurring once.

J is TRBJ1-2 and V is TRBV4-1, with D maybe TRBD1 (5 bases). The sequence was obtained from a human donor with classical Hodgkin lymphoma. The sequenced sample was peripheral blood mononuclear cells (PBMCs), obtained before the fourth cycle of nivolumab. CDR3 amino acids: CASSQRGTANYGYTF. The CDR3 DNA reads TGCGCCAGCAGCCAGCGGGGGACGGCTAACTATGGCTACACCTTC.